This T cell receptor (beta chain) was captured in a study of blood T cell repertoires in COVID-19. Study details: The United States, Italy and Spain supplied acute and convalescent COVID-19 samples. PBMCs, B-cell-depleted T cells, or T cells provided the cDNA or gDNA that made up the material.

Original methodology: The assay estimated nucleated cells by amplifying reference gene primers. The method was immunoSEQ multiplex PCR; TCRdb's version includes in-frame clones alone and lacks a portion of them. The DNA gave D and trimming, while V, J and clone size come from that table. Among 300,000 to 500,000 clones listed, around 87% were seen once. This CDR3 spans 15 amino acids. The trim removed 7 bases at V and 3 bases at J, leaving 12 bases unmatched. The receptor was isolated from a woman younger than 45 with acute COVID-19. The chain combines TRBV23-1 with TRBJ2-7; TRBD2 matches 7 bases. TRBV23-1 is an ORF; its function is uncertain. The sequenced sample was PBMCs or T cells enriched from blood (not recorded which). The CDR3 nucleotides read TGCGCCAGCATTCCCCCCCGCGGGGAGGGCTACGAGCAGTACTTC. Its translation: CASIPPRGEGYEQYF.